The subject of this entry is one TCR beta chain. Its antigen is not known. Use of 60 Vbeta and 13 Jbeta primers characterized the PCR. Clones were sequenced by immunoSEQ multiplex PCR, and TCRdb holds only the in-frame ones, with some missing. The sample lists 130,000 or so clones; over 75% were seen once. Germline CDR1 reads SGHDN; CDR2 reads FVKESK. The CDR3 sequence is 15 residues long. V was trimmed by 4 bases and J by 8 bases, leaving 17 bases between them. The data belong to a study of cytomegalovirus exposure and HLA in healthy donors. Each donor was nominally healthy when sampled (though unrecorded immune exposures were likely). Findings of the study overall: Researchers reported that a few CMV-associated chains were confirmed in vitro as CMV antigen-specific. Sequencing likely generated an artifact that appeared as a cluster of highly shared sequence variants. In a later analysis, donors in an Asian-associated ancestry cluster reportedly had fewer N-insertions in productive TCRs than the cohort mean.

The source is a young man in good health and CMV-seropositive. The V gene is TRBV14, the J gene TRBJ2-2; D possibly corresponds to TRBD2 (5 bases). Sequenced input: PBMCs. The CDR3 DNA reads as TGTGCCAGCAGCCCTCTGTACGGGGAAGAGGGGGAGCTGTTTTTT. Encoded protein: CASSPLYGEEGELFF.